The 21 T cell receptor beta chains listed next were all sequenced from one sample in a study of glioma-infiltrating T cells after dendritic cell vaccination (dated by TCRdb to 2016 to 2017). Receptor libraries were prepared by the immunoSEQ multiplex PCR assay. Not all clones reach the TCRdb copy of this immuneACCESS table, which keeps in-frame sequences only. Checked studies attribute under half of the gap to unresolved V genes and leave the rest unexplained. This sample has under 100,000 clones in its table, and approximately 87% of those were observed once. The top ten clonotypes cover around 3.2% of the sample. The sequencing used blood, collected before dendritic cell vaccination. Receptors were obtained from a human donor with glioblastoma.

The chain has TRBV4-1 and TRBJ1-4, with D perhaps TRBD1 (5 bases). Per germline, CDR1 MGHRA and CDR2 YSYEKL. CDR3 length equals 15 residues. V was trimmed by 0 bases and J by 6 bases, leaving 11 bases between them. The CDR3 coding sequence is TGCGCCAGCAGCCAAGACCCAGGGCTCGATGAAAAACTGTTTTTT. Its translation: CASSQDPGLDEKLFF.

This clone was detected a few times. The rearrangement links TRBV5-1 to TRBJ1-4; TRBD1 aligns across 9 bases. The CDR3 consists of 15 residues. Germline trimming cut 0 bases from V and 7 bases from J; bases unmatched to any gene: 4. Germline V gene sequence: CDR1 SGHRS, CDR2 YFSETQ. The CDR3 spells CASSLGTGVIEKLFF. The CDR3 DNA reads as TGCGCCAGCAGCTTGGGGACAGGGGTGATTGAAAAACTGTTTTTT.

CDR3 coding DNA: TGTGCCAGCAGCTTAGGCAGCGGATCCTACGAGCAGTACTTC. Protein sequence: CASSLGSGSYEQYF. This sequence joins TRBV7-9 and TRBJ2-7; D perhaps matches TRBD2 (5 bases). In germline, CDR1 is SEHNR, CDR2 FQNEAQ (reference sequence). Trimming stripped 1 base from V and 1 base from J, with 8 bases between. The CDR3 spans 14 residues.

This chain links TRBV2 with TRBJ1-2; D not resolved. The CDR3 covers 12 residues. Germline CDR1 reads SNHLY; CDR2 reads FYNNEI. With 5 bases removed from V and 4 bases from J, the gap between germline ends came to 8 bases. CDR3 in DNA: TGTGCCAGCAGTCCGTCGTCCTATGGCTACACCTTC. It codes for CASSPSSYGYTF.

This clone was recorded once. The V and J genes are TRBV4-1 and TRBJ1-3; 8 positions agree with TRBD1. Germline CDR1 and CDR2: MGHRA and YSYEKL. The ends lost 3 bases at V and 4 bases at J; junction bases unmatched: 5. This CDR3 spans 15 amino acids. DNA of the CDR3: TGCGCCAGCAGCCAGACAGGGGCTGCCGGAAACACCATATATTTT. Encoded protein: CASSQTGAAGNTIYF.

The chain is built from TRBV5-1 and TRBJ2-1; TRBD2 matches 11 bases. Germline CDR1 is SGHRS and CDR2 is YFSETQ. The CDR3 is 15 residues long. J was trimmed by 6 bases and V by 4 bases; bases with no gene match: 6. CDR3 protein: CASSLTSGIFNEQFF. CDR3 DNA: TGCGCCAGCAGCCTGACTAGCGGGATTTTCAATGAGCAGTTCTTC. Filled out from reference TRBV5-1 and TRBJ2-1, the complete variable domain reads KAGVTQTPRYLIKTRGQQVTLSCSPISGHRSVSWYQQTPGQGLQFLFEYFSETQRNKGNFPGRFSGRQFSNSRSEMNVSTLELGDSALYLCASSLTSGIFNEQFFGPGTRLTVL.

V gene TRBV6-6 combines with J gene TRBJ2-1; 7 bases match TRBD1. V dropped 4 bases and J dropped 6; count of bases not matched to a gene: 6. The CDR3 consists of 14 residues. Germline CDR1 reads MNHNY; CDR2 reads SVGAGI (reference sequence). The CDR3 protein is CASSSRSGGNEQFF. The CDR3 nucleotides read TGTGCCAGCAGTTCCAGGTCAGGGGGCAATGAGCAGTTCTTC.

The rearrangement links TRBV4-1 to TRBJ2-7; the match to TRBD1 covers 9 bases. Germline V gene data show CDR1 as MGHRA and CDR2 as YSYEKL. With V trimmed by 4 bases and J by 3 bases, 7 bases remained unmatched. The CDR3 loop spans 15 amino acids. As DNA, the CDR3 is TGCGCCAGCAGCCGGGACGGGACAGGGATCTACGAGCAGTACTTC. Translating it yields CASSRDGTGIYEQYF.

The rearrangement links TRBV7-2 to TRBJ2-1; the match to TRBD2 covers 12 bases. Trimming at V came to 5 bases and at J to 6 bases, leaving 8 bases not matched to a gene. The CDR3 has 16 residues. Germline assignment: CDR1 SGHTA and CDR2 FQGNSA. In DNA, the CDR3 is TGTGCCAGCAGCAACCGACTAGCGGGAGTGGTCAATGAGCAGTTCTTC. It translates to CASSNRLAGVVNEQFF.

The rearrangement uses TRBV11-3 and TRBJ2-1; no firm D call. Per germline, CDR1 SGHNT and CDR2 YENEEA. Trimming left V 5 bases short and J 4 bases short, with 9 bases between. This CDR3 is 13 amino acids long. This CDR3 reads CASSPRLYNEQFF. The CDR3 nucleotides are TGTGCCAGCAGCCCCCGACTTTACAATGAGCAGTTCTTC.

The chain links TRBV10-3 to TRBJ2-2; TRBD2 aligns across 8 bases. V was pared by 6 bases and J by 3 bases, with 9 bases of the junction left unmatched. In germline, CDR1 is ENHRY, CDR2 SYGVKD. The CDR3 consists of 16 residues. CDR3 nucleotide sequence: TGTGCCATCAGAGGGTCCGGGGGGGGTTACACCGGGGAGCTGTTTTTT. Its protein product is CAIRGSGGGYTGELFF.

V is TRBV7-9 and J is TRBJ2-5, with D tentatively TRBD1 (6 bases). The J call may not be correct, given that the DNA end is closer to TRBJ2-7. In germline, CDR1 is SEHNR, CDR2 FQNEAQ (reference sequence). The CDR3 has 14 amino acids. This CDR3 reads CASSPGQLTYEQYF. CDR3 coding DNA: TGTGCCAGCAGCCCTGGACAGCTTACCTACGAGCAGTACTTC.

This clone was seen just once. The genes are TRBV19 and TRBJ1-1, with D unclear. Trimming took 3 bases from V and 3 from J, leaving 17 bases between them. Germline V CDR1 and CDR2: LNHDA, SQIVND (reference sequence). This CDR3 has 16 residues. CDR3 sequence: CASSITGSGFDTEAFF. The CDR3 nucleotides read TGTGCCAGTAGTATTACTGGGTCGGGTTTCGACACTGAAGCTTTCTTT.

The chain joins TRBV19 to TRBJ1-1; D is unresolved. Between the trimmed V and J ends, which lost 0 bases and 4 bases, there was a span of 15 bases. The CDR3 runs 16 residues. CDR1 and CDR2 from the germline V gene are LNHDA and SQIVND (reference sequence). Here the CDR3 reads CASSIDWGGGGTEAFF. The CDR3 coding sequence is TGTGCCAGTAGTATAGATTGGGGAGGAGGAGGCACTGAAGCTTTCTTT.

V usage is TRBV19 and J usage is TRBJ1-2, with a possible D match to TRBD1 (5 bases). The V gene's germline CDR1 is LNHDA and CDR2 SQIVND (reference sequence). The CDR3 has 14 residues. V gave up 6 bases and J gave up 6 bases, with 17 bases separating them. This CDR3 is CASSPRQGGDGYTF. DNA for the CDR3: TGTGCCAGTAGCCCCCGGCAGGGTGGGGATGGCTACACCTTC.

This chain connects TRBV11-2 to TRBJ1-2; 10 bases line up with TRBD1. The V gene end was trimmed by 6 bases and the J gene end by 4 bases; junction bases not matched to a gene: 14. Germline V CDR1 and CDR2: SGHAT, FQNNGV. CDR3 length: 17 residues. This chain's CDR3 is CASRTGTGDFRIYGYTF. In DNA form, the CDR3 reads TGTGCCAGCAGGACCGGGACAGGGGACTTTAGGATCTATGGCTACACCTTC. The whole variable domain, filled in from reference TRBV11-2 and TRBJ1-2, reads EAGVAQSPRYKIIEKRQSVAFWCNPISGHATLYWYQQILGQGPKLLIQFQNNGVVDDSQLPKDRFSAERLKGVDSTLKIQPAKLEDSAVYLCASRTGTGDFRIYGYTFGSGTRLTVV.

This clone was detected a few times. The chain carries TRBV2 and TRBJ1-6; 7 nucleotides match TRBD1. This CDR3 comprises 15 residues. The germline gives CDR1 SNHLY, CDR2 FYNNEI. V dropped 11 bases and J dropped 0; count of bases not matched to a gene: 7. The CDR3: CAGSDRDSYNSPLHF. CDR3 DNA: TGTGCCGGTTCTGACAGGGACTCCTATAATTCACCCCTCCACTTT.

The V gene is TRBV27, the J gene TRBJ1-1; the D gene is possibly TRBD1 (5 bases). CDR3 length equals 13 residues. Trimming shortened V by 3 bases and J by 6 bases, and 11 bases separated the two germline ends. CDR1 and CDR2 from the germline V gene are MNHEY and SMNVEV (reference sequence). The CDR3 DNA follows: TGTGCCAGCAGTTTTGCCGGGGGGGCTGAAGCTTTCTTT. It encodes CASSFAGGAEAFF.

CDR3 protein: CASSLGRRGQQPQHF. In DNA, the CDR3 is TGTGCCAGCAGCTTAGGGAGGAGGGGGCAACAGCCCCAGCATTTT. The chain uses TRBV7-2 and TRBJ1-5, with TRBD1 matching 7 bases. Germline-derived CDR1 and CDR2 are SGHTA and FQGNSA. The CDR3 extends over 15 amino acids. Trimming took 1 base from V and 7 from J; bases not matched to a gene: 7.

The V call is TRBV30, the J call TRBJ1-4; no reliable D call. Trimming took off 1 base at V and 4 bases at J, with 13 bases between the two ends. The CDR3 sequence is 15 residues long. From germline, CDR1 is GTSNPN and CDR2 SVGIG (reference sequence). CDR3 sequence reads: CAWSGAGAGNEKLFF. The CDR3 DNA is TGTGCCTGGAGTGGGGCGGGTGCGGGTAATGAAAAACTGTTTTTT.

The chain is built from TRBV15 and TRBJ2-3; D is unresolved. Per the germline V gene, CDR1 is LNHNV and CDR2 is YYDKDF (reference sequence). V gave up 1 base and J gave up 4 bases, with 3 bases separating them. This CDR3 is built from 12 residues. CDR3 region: CATSRGADTQYF. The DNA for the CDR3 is TGTGCCACCAGCAGAGGAGCAGATACGCAGTATTTT. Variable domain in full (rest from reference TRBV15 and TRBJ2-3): DAMVIQNPRYQVTQFGKPVTLSCSQTLNHNVMYWYQQKSSQAPKLLFHYYDKDFNNEADTPDNFQSRRPNTSFCFLDIRSPGLGDTAMYLCATSRGADTQYFGPGTRLTVL.